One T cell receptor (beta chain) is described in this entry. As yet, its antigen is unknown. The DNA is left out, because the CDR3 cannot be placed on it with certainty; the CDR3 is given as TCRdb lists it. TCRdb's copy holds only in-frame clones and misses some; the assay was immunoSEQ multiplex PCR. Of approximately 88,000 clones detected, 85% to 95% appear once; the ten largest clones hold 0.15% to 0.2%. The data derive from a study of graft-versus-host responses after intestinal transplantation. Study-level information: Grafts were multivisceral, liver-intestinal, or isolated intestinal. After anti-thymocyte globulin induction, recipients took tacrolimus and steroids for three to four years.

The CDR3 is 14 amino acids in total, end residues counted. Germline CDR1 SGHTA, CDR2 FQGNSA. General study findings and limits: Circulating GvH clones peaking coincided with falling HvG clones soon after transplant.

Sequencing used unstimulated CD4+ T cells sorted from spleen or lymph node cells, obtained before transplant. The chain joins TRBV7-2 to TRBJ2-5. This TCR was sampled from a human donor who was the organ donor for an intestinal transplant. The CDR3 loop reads CASSFGNGPYEQYF.